Listed here are 13 T cell receptor beta chains from one sample, sequenced in a study of T cells in Graves' hyperthyroidism and ophthalmopathy. The TCR beta CDR3 regions underwent amplification using RNA transcripts as the source. The study used the HTBI primer set for a first-round RT-PCR of the TCR CDR3. TCRdb fed the multiplex PCR reads into MiXCR, producing one record per CDR3 protein. The sample shows some 300,000 distinct CDR3 sequences, around a fifth of them seen only once. What was sequenced was blood. Receptors originate from a man in his forties or fifties with Graves' ophthalmopathy.

The chain has TRBV30 and TRBJ2-1, with 10 bases aligning to TRBD1. Germline V gene data show CDR1 as GTSNPN and CDR2 as SVGIG (reference sequence). J gave up 2 bases and V 0 bases, and 1 base lay outside the gene matches. The CDR3 spans 15 residues. The CDR3 nucleotides read TGTGCCTGGAGTGTAGGGACAGGGGCCTACAATGAGCAGTTCTTC. It yields the protein CAWSVGTGAYNEQFF.

This clonotype turned up a few times. The V and J genes are TRBV20-1 and TRBJ2-7, with TRBD1 identical over 7 bases. The CDR3 has 13 residues. From germline, CDR1 is DFQATT and CDR2 SNEGSKA (reference sequence). CDR3 in DNA: TGCAGCGTCCTCCGGGACAGCTCCTACGAGCAGTACTTC. This gives the protein CSVLRDSSYEQYF.

V usage is TRBV6-4 and J usage is TRBJ2-6, with unresolved D. The V gene lost 0 bases and the J gene lost 0 bases, with 6 bases spanning the gap. The CDR3 totals 16 residues. The germline V gene has CDR1 MRHNA and CDR2 SNTAGT. The CDR3 here is CASSDSKGSGANVLTF. The CDR3 DNA follows: TGTGCCAGCAGTGACTCTAAGGGCTCTGGGGCCAACGTCCTGACTTTC.

The chain joins TRBV24-1 to TRBJ2-5; D unresolved. V lost 1 base and J lost 2, with 10 bases in between. Germline assignment: CDR1 KGHDR and CDR2 SFDVKD. The length of the CDR3 is 15 residues. The CDR3 coding sequence is TGTGCCACCAGTGATTTTTCGGTGAAACAAGAGACCCAGTACTTC. Translated, it gives CATSDFSVKQETQYF.

The table lists this clonotype with a few counts. The chain employs TRBV4-1 and TRBJ2-2, with TRBD2 matching over 12 bases. Germline V gene data show CDR1 as MGHRA and CDR2 as YSYEKL. Trimming at V came to 1 base and at J to 2 bases, leaving 8 bases not matched to a gene. This CDR3 spans 19 amino acids. CDR3 DNA sequence: TGCGCCAGCAGCCAAGTCCCCGGACTAGCGGGAACTAACACCGGGGAGCTGTTTTTT. Its translation is CASSQVPGLAGTNTGELFF.

The gene calls are TRBV6-6 and TRBJ2-5, with a tentative D call TRBD1 (6 bases). Germline values: CDR1 MNHNY, CDR2 SVGAGI (reference sequence). This CDR3 comprises 15 residues. V lost 6 bases, J lost 1 base, and 15 bases lay in between. The CDR3 DNA follows: TGTGCCAGCAGGTACCTAGACAGGTCCCAAGAGACCCAGTACTTC. Translation gives CASRYLDRSQETQYF.

This clonotype was observed many times. This sequence joins TRBV28 and TRBJ2-1; 8 positions agree with TRBD2. The V and J ends lost 8 bases and 4 bases, in that order; junction bases with no gene match: 1. The CDR3 is made up of 12 amino acids. Germline V gene data show CDR1 as MDHEN and CDR2 as SYDVKM. CDR3: CASRGRYNEQFF. The CDR3 DNA is TGTGCCAGCCGCGGGAGGTACAATGAGCAGTTCTTC.

Many counts were recorded for this clonotype. This rearrangement joins TRBV20-1 to TRBJ1-2, with a weak D call TRBD1 (5 bases). The CDR3 extends over 15 amino acids. Germline loops: CDR1 DFQATT, CDR2 SNEGSKA (reference sequence). V was pared by 0 bases and J by 2 bases, with 13 bases between. The CDR3 sequence: CSARDYQGGNYGYTF. The CDR3 DNA reads as TGCAGTGCTAGAGATTACCAGGGAGGCAACTATGGCTACACCTTC.

This clonotype was detected ten times or more. The CDR3 DNA is TGTGCCAGCGACATAGCGGCCCGCACAGATACGCAGTATTTT. This encodes CASDIAARTDTQYF. The chain is built from TRBV12-3 or TRBV12-4 and TRBJ2-3, with D tentatively TRBD2 (6 bases). Between the trimmed V and J ends, which lost 8 bases and 1 base, there was a span of 13 bases. The CDR3 consists of 14 residues.

The table lists this clonotype with a few counts. J is TRBJ2-7 and V is TRBV7-9, with D unresolved. The CDR3 runs to 12 residues. V shed 5 bases and J shed 3 bases, with 8 bases lying between them. The germline V gene encodes CDR1 SEHNR and CDR2 FQNEAQ (reference sequence). This chain's CDR3 is CASSTTFYEQYF. The CDR3 DNA reads as TGTGCCAGCAGCACCACATTCTACGAGCAGTACTTC.

The chain employs TRBV27 and TRBJ2-2, with 7 bases matching TRBD1. CDR3 length: 19 amino acids. Germline V gene data show CDR1 as MNHEY and CDR2 as SMNVEV (reference sequence). Unmatched junction bases numbered 16, after V lost 3 bases and J lost 3 bases. The CDR3 is CASSFKWWDLQGDTGELFF. CDR3 bases: TGTGCCAGCAGTTTTAAATGGTGGGACCTTCAGGGGGACACCGGGGAGCTGTTTTTT.

This clonotype was observed a handful of times. This chain joins TRBV7-3 and TRBJ2-1, with D perhaps matching TRBD2 (7 bases). Germline CDR1 is SGHTA and CDR2 is FQGTGA. CDR3 size: 14 residues. V was trimmed by 2 bases and J by 8 bases, leaving 13 bases between them. The CDR3 loop is CASSLGGGGDEQFF. CDR3 DNA: TGTGCCAGCAGCTTAGGCGGAGGGGGGGATGAGCAGTTCTTC.

The V call is TRBV9, the J call TRBJ2-3; D might be TRBD2 (5 bases). The germline gives CDR1 SGDLS, CDR2 YYNGEE. The V and J ends lost 6 bases and 4 bases respectively, with 12 bases between them. This CDR3 is built from 13 residues. CDR3 sequence (DNA): TGTGCCAGCAACCCGACCGGGGCAGATACGCAGTATTTT. It specifies CASNPTGADTQYF.